This T cell receptor (beta chain) was retrieved from a study of T cells expressing NK-cell markers. The study, taken as a whole, reports: These clonotypes, the leaders elsewhere, also led the CD3+CD56-NKG2C+ fraction in several donors.

The CDR3 length is 18 residues. Per the germline V gene, CDR1 is PRHDT and CDR2 is FYEKMQ (reference sequence). With the 5' RACE reads reprocessed, TCRdb shows one record per CDR3 protein and no DNA. The data include about 400,000 distinct CDR3 sequences; the top ten clones carry around 11%. To note about this clonotype: Its antigen is unidentified.

The chain recombines TRBV13 with TRBJ2-1; there is no DNA to check the TCRdb D call of TRBD1. The sample consisted of blood T cells: a sorted CD56 or NKG2C T cell subset, CD4+ or CD8+ T cells, or bulk PBMC T cells (not recorded which). The sequence came from a woman in her forties or fifties in good health. The chain's CDR3 is CASSEDWAGVNSYNEQFF.